This T cell receptor (beta chain) appears in the sequencing data of a study of cytomegalovirus exposure and HLA in healthy donors. Trimming removed 0 bases from V and 3 bases from J; junction bases left unmatched: 5. Germline V lookup: CDR1 SGHRS, CDR2 YFSETQ. The CDR3 loop spans 15 amino acids. PCR employed 60 Vbeta and 13 Jbeta primers. The method was immunoSEQ multiplex PCR; TCRdb's version includes in-frame clones alone and lacks a portion of them. This sample carries about 110,000 clones, around three quarters of them seen once, and the ten largest clones take about 3.4%. The study's findings and limits: Some TCR beta chains (around 160 of them) were listed as cytomegalovirus-associated. In vitro confirmation showed three CMV-associated chains to be CMV antigen specific. Earlier analysis yielded a pattern in which most TCR beta V segments were productive about 87% or about 30% of the time. An ancestry cluster, one associated with Asian ancestry, reportedly showed fewer N-insertions than the approximately 670-donor mean in a later analysis.

This clone was seen just once. Antigen specificity is unknown. The V call is TRBV5-1, the J call TRBJ2-7; the match to TRBD1 covers 8 bases. The sample comprised PBMCs. This TCR came from a woman aged 40 to 50 in good health and CMV-seronegative. CDR3 sequence (DNA): TGCGCCAGCAGCTTGGAGGCAGGGGGCGGCTACGAGCAGTACTTC. Translation gives CASSLEAGGGYEQYF.